This record concerns one TCR beta chain sequence. Its antigen is not identified. Amplified TCR beta CDR3 regions came from RNA transcripts. HTBI primers were used for first-round RT-PCR of the TCR CDR3. TCRdb re-called the multiplex PCR reads through MiXCR, storing one row per CDR3 protein. The sample has about 290,000 distinct CDR3 sequences; around 15% are singletons. The sample is drawn from a study of T cells in Graves' hyperthyroidism and ophthalmopathy. Findings of the study overall: Blood also showed most of the thyroid clonotypes that were expanded above 0.001.

The germline CDR1 and CDR2 sequences are SEHNR and FQNEAQ (reference sequence). CDR3 size: 16 residues. V shed 5 bases and J shed 5 bases, with 19 bases lying between them. Hyperthyroidism patients were newly diagnosed, had disease duration under 2 months, and were aged 18 to 65 years. Material: blood. The clonotype originates from a woman aged 35 to 49 with Graves' hyperthyroidism. The V and J genes are TRBV7-9 and TRBJ2-1; tentative D call: TRBD2 (7 bases). CDR3 protein: CASSRPGGRSHNEQFF. CDR3 coding DNA: TGTGCCAGCAGCCGTCCCGGGGGGCGGTCCCACAATGAGCAGTTCTTC. Based on the CDR3 plus reference TRBV7-9 and TRBJ2-1, the full variable domain is DTGVSQNPRHKITKRGQNVTFRCDPISEHNRLYWYRQTLGQGPEFLTYFQNEAQLEKSRLLSDRFSAERPKGSFSTLEIQRTEQGDSAMYLCASSRPGGRSHNEQFFGPGTRLTVL.